A selection of T cell receptor beta chains follows, all from one sample in a study of cytomegalovirus exposure and HLA in healthy donors. The repertoire was sequenced with immunoSEQ multiplex PCR; TCRdb's copy has only in-frame clones and lacks some. In the table there are 95,000 to 100,000 clones, approximately 76% of which are singletons. The sample consisted of PBMCs. These receptors originate from a woman aged 55-75 years in good health and CMV-seropositive. Each CDR3 is given with its conserved first and last residue. The D gene is left open where the match is weak. Size is omitted from some rows. Given values are once, few, many or a class for expanded clones.

J: TRBJ2-7; size: NA; V: TRBV6-1; D: NA; CDR3: CASSESRGSYEQYF; DNA: TGTGCCAGCAGTGAAAGCAGGGGATCCTACGAGCAGTACTTC
J: TRBJ2-3; size: NA; V: TRBV7-9; D: TRBD2; CDR3: CASSNGLVADTQYF; DNA: TGTGCCAGCAGCAATGGACTAGTGGCAGATACGCAGTATTTT
J: TRBJ2-1; size: few; V: TRBV5-4; D: TRBD1; CDR3: CASSFFGRGSYNEQFF; DNA: TGTGCCAGCAGCTTCTTCGGCAGGGGGTCCTACAATGAGCAGTTCTTC
J: TRBJ1-1; size: NA; V: TRBV5-1; D: NA; CDR3: CASSLVGRTSTEAFF; DNA: TGCGCCAGCAGCTTGGTCGGACGGACTTCCACTGAAGCTTTCTTT
J: TRBJ1-5; size: NA; V: TRBV15; D: NA; CDR3: CATSPTGGLDQPQHF; DNA: TGTGCCACCAGCCCCACCGGGGGATTGGATCAGCCCCAGCATTTT
J: TRBJ2-1; size: NA; V: TRBV7-8; D: TRBD2; CDR3: CASSSGLAGGRGQFF; DNA: TGTGCCAGCAGCTCGGGACTAGCGGGAGGGCGGGGGCAGTTCTTC
J: TRBJ2-5; size: NA; V: TRBV15; D: TRBD1; CDR3: CATSRGTGGRSETQYF; DNA: TGTGCCACCAGCAGGGGGACAGGGGGCCGTTCAGAGACCCAGTACTTC
J: TRBJ2-6; size: NA; V: TRBV10-3; D: NA; CDR3: CAIRGAGGANVLTF; DNA: TGTGCCATCAGGGGGGCAGGGGGGGCCAACGTCCTGACTTTC
J: TRBJ2-2; size: NA; V: TRBV11-3; D: NA; CDR3: CASSLSGNTGELFF; DNA: TGTGCCAGCAGCCTGAGCGGGAACACCGGGGAGCTGTTTTTT
J: TRBJ1-4; size: NA; V: TRBV27; D: TRBD1; CDR3: CASRVRGLPNEKLFF; DNA: TGTGCCAGCAGGGTCAGGGGGCTTCCTAATGAAAAACTGTTTTTT